This T cell receptor beta chain was sequenced during a study of blood T cell repertoires in COVID-19. This clone was recorded a few times. Assay: immunoSEQ multiplex PCR; the TCRdb copy retains only in-frame clones and omits some. Among roughly 140,000 clones listed, 65% to 85% were seen once. V lost 2 bases and J lost 3; bases outside the gene matches: 7. Germline CDR1 and CDR2: KGHSH and LQKENI. The CDR3 loop spans 18 amino acids. This clonotype was obtained from a man aged 45 to 65 with active or convalescent COVID-19. This sequence joins TRBV18 and TRBJ1-6; 10 bases line up with TRBD1. Material for sequencing was peripheral blood. The chain's CDR3 is CASSPVGQGEVYNSPLHF. The DNA for the CDR3 is TGTGCCAGCTCACCAGTCGGACAGGGGGAGGTCTATAATTCACCCCTCCACTTT. The full variable domain, with the rest looked up from reference TRBV18 and TRBJ1-6, is NAGVMQNPRHLVRRRGQEARLRCSPMKGHSHVYWYRQLPEEGLKFMVYLQKENIIDESGMPKERFSAEFPKEGPSILRIQQVVRGDSAAYFCASSPVGQGEVYNSPLHFGNGTRLTVT.